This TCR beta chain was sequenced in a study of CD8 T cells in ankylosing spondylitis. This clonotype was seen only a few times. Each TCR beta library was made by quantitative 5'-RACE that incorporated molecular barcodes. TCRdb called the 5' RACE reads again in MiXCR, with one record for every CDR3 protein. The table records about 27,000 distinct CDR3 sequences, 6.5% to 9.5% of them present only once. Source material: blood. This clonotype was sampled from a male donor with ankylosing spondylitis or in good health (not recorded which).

The CDR3: CASSLTSDSYNEQFF. The CDR3 nucleotides are TGTGCCAGTAGTCTAACGTCTGACTCCTACAATGAGCAGTTCTTC. This chain joins TRBV19 and TRBJ2-1; D is unresolved. CDR3 length: 15 amino acids. The V and J ends lost 5 bases and 0 bases respectively, with 11 bases between them. The germline gives CDR1 LNHDA, CDR2 SQIVND (reference sequence).